The 4 T cell receptor beta chains below were found in one sample sequenced in a study of T cells in women clearing cervical HPV infection. The table came from immunoSEQ multiplex PCR; TCRdb's copy has only in-frame clones and leaves some out. Across 40,000 to 55,000 clones, the top ten clones capture approximately 1% of the sample. Sample: blood buffy coat. These receptors all stem from a woman aged 18 to 69 with a cervical HPV16 infection that either progressed to CIN3+ or cleared (not recorded which).

Turning to this clone: The CDR3 goes on 3 residues after the read ends, and that part is filled in from the germline J gene. V usage is TRBV5-1 and J usage is TRBJ1-6, with D possibly being TRBD1 (6 bases). The germline V gene encodes CDR1 SGHRS and CDR2 YFSETQ. The CDR3 runs 18 residues. V was clipped by 3 bases and J by 0 bases, with 16 bases between them. The part of the CDR3 DNA that was read is TGCGCCAGCAGCTCGGACGGGACATCGAGCTCCTATAATTCACCC. It specifies CASSSDGTSSSYNSP. In full, the CDR3 is CASSSDGTSSSYNSPLHF.

A remark on this clone: The CDR3 end lies 3 residues beyond the end of the read and is filled in from the germline J gene. V usage is TRBV20-1 and J usage is TRBJ1-5; D is undetermined. The CDR3 runs 14 residues. Germline-derived CDR1 and CDR2 are DFQATT and SNEGSKA (reference sequence). With 6 bases removed from V and 7 bases from J, the gap between germline ends came to 19 bases. The DNA read from the CDR3 is TGCAGTGCCTCGCCAAACCGGGGTGGACAGCCC. This translates into CSASPNRGGQP. The full CDR3 protein is CSASPNRGGQPQHF.

As to this clone: The CDR3 extends 3 residues past the end of the read, so its final part is completed from the germline J gene. The J gene is TRBJ1-6, the V gene TRBV4-1; D gene uncertain. Germline V gene data show CDR1 as MGHRA and CDR2 as YSYEKL. This CDR3 is 17 amino acids long. V lost 4 bases to trimming and J lost 3 bases, with 16 bases between them. The CDR3 reads CASSRRTGFDYNSPLHF. The covered CDR3 bases are TGCGCCAGCAGCCGCCGGACGGGGTTTGACTATAATTCACCC.

About this clone: The CDR3 is cut off 3 residues early in the read; its end comes from the germline J gene. V gene TRBV19 combines with J gene TRBJ1-2, with TRBD1 matching 8 bases. Per germline, CDR1 LNHDA and CDR2 SQIVND (reference sequence). The CDR3 is 12 amino acids. CDR3: CATGQGPYDYTF. The DNA read from the CDR3 is TGTGCCACCGGACAGGGACCCTACGAC.